This T cell receptor (beta chain) appears in the sequencing data of a study of blood T cell repertoires in COVID-19. The wider study: The study drew acute and convalescent COVID-19 samples from the United States, Italy and Spain. The cDNA or gDNA used as material had been derived from T cells, B-cell-depleted T cells, or PBMCs.

The CDR3 totals 14 residues. Trimming took off 6 bases at V and 1 base at J, with 12 bases between the two ends. Germline assignment: CDR1 MNHEY and CDR2 SVGAGI. As processed by the authors: It was from reference gene primer amplification that nucleated cell counts were estimated. Produced via immunoSEQ multiplex PCR; TCRdb's table is partial and in-frame only. V and J calls and clone size follow that table, whereas D and trimming were derived from the DNA. This sample has tens of thousands of clones, with around 80% found just once. The chain joins TRBV6-5 to TRBJ1-1; D may be TRBD1 (6 bases). Sequenced: peripheral blood. This receptor was obtained from a woman older than 75 with acute or convalescent COVID-19. CDR3 in amino acids: CASRTGHQNTEAFF. CDR3 nucleotide sequence: TGTGCCAGCAGGACGGGACATCAGAACACTGAAGCTTTCTTT.